The 5 T cell receptor beta chains reported below all come from one sample, sequenced in a study of beta chain features in type 1 diabetes. Antigens of these TCRs are unknown. Expressed TCRB transcripts were sequenced, since all the RNA that had been isolated was reverse transcribed. The protocol was immunoSEQ multiplex PCR, while the TCRdb copy is restricted to in-frame clones and leaves out a portion. The sample lists nearly 700,000 clones, around an eighth occurring once. Study results and caveats: In every one of the four CD4+ subsets, TCRB CDR3s were moderately but significantly shorter in Type 1 diabetes patients.

Material for sequencing was naive CD4+ T cells from blood. These receptors were obtained from a young man with type 1 diabetes.

This clone was seen only a few times. The chain's CDR3 is CASSGLCVLFF. The CDR3 nucleotides are TGTGCCAGCAGTGGTTTGTGTGTGCTGTTTTTT. The V gene is TRBV5-6, the J gene TRBJ2-2; unclear D gene. The germline CDR1 and CDR2 sequences are SGHDT and YYEEEE. Trimming left V 5 bases short and J 13 bases short, with 12 bases between. This CDR3 has 11 residues.

This chain links TRBV4-1 with TRBJ1-5, with a tentative D call TRBD1 (6 bases). Germline CDR1 is MGHRA and CDR2 is YSYEKL. V was pared by 1 base and J by 4 bases, with 17 bases between. CDR3 length: 17 amino acids. The chain's CDR3 is CASSQVGTQGLNQPQHF. CDR3 sequence (DNA): TGCGCCAGCAGCCAAGTGGGTACCCAGGGGTTAAATCAGCCCCAGCATTTT.

This clone was found a few times. The chain combines TRBV28 with TRBJ2-2; no firm D call. The CDR3 has 10 residues. V shed 9 bases and J shed 6 bases, with 5 bases lying between them. Germline assignment: CDR1 MDHEN and CDR2 SYDVKM. CDR3 loop: CASGSGELFF. CDR3 DNA sequence: TGTGCCAGTGGGTCCGGGGAGCTGTTTTTT.

The chain couples TRBV7-9 to TRBJ2-7; TRBD1 agrees at 8 bases. Unmatched junction bases numbered 9, after V lost 5 bases and J lost 3 bases. Germline CDR1 is SEHNR and CDR2 is FQNEAQ (reference sequence). This CDR3 region has 15 residues. This CDR3 reads CASSASGQGGYEQYF. The CDR3 DNA is TGTGCCAGCAGCGCCTCCGGACAGGGTGGCTACGAGCAGTACTTC.

V is TRBV6-1 and J is TRBJ2-3; 7 nucleotides agree with TRBD2. V was clipped by 5 bases and J by 5 bases; unmatched bases: 10. In germline, CDR1 is MNHNS, CDR2 SASEGT. The CDR3 extends over 15 amino acids. In nucleotides, the CDR3 is TGTGCCAGCAGTTTAGCGGGCCTTCGGGGAGATACGCAGTATTTT. This codes for CASSLAGLRGDTQYF.